Listed below are T cell receptor beta chains from one sample, sequenced in a study of pediatric ulcerative colitis. Only in-frame clones appear in the TCRdb table, and some are missing; sequencing was by immunoSEQ multiplex PCR. Of roughly 45,000 clones in the sample, about four fifths are singletons; the top ten hold about 4%. The specimen sequenced was gut tissue. Receptor source: a girl under 18 with moderate ulcerative colitis. Each CDR3 is given with its conserved first and last residue. The D gene is left open where the match is weak. Only some rows state a clone size, as once, few, many or a class for expanded clones.

TGTGCCATCAGTACGACAGGGAGCTCCTACAATGAGCAGTTCTTC CAISTTGSSYNEQFF once TRBD1 TRBJ2-1 TRBV10-3
TGTGCCAGCAGTGACTCTACCTCGACAGGGGAAGGGCAGCCCCAGCATTTT CASSDSTSTGEGQPQHF - TRBD1 TRBJ1-5 TRBV6-4
TGTGCCAGTAGTATAACAGGGGGCGTATACGAGCAGTACTTC CASSITGGVYEQYF - TRBD1 TRBJ2-7 TRBV19
TGTGCCAGCAGCGGACTAGCGGGAGAGACCCAGTACTTC CASSGLAGETQYF - TRBD2 TRBJ2-5 TRBV5-6
TGCAGCGTACTAAGCTGGGCGCGCGTTAGGTTGGATACGCAGTATTTT CSVLSWARVRLDTQYF - - TRBJ2-3 TRBV29-1
TGCGCCAGCAGCCAAGAAATGGGCGGGAGTTCCTACAATGAGCAGTTCTTC CASSQEMGGSSYNEQFF - TRBD2 TRBJ2-1 TRBV4-1
TGTGCCAGCAGCGAGGGACAGGGGACATTCTACGAGCAGTACTTC CASSEGQGTFYEQYF - TRBD1 TRBJ2-7 TRBV9
TGTGCCACCAGACAGGGGGAAAACTATGGCTACACCTTC CATRQGENYGYTF - TRBD1 TRBJ1-2 TRBV6-5
TGTGCCAGCAGCTTTCACTTGGGACTAGCGGGAAGCTCCTACAATGAGCAGTTCTTC CASSFHLGLAGSSYNEQFF - TRBD2 TRBJ2-1 TRBV7-6
TGTGCCAGCAGCTTAGTTGGGGGCAGGGACCTCTACGAGCAGTACTTC CASSLVGGRDLYEQYF - - TRBJ2-7 TRBV7-2
TGTGCCAGCAGCGGGACATTTGGAAACACCATATATTTT CASSGTFGNTIYF - - TRBJ1-3 TRBV9
TGTGCCAGCAGTTTAGCCCTAATCTCTGGGGCCAACGTCCTGACTTTC CASSLALISGANVLTF - - TRBJ2-6 TRBV28
TGTGCCAGCAGTGAACTAGTGGGGAGCTATGGCTACACCTTC CASSELVGSYGYTF - - TRBJ1-2 TRBV2